One sample yielded the 17 T cell receptor beta chains listed below, sequenced in a study of blood T cell repertoires in COVID-19. Clones were read by immunoSEQ multiplex PCR, and TCRdb kept only the in-frame ones, dropping some. The sample lists some 150,000 clones; more than 80% were seen once. Sequences were obtained from peripheral blood. The receptors come from a man aged 55-75 years with acute or convalescent COVID-19.

In DNA form, the CDR3 reads TGCGCCAGCAGCGGTATTGGGGGGTTCGGGGAAAAACTGTTTTTT. Translating gives CASSGIGGFGEKLFF. V is TRBV4-1 and J is TRBJ1-4, with TRBD1 as a possible D gene (5 bases). The CDR3 extends over 15 amino acids. V lost 5 bases and J 8 bases, leaving 18 bases between the germline ends. Germline-derived CDR1 and CDR2 are MGHRA and YSYEKL.

The chain is built from TRBV6-2 or TRBV6-3 and TRBJ1-2; 9 nucleotides agree with TRBD1. From germline, CDR1 is MNHEY and CDR2 SVGEGT. The CDR3 totals 15 residues. Trimming took 2 bases from V and 3 from J; bases not matched to a gene: 4. CDR3 in amino acids: CASSYPGQGYYGYTF. The CDR3 bases are TGTGCCAGCAGTTACCCGGGACAGGGCTACTATGGCTACACCTTC.

The chain links TRBV12-5 to TRBJ2-2; the match to TRBD2 covers 12 bases. The germline gives CDR1 LGHNT, CDR2 FRNRAP. This CDR3 contains 14 residues. V lost 6 bases, J lost 5 bases, and 1 base stayed unmatched. The CDR3 DNA sequence: TGTGCTAGTGGCGGACTAGCGGGGACCGGGGAGCTGTTTTTT. This translates into CASGGLAGTGELFF.

The chain uses TRBV7-9 and TRBJ1-1; the D gene is possibly TRBD1 (6 bases). This CDR3 region has 16 residues. Germline loops: CDR1 SEHNR, CDR2 FQNEAQ (reference sequence). The germline V and J ends were trimmed by 1 base and 0 bases, with 12 bases remaining between them. CDR3 protein: CASSLVQGLMNTEAFF. CDR3 bases: TGTGCCAGCAGCTTAGTCCAGGGGCTAATGAACACTGAAGCTTTCTTT.

The chain is built from TRBV30 and TRBJ1-2, with 7 nucleotides matching TRBD1. V was pared by 1 base and J by 8 bases, with 7 bases of the junction left unmatched. This CDR3 is built from 13 residues. Germline V CDR1 and CDR2: GTSNPN, SVGIG (reference sequence). The CDR3 loop is CAWSDQTGWGYTF. As DNA, the CDR3 is TGTGCCTGGAGTGACCAGACAGGGTGGGGCTACACCTTC.

The chain recombines TRBV2 with TRBJ1-2; 7 bases are a match to TRBD1. This CDR3 contains 13 residues. The J segment lost 3 bases and the V segment lost 6 bases, leaving 4 bases of the junction unmatched. Germline assignment: CDR1 SNHLY and CDR2 FYNNEI. CDR3 sequence reads: CASSLTGDYGYTF. CDR3 DNA sequence: TGTGCCAGCAGCCTTACAGGGGACTATGGCTACACCTTC.

The chain uses TRBV7-8 and TRBJ2-6; 9 positions match TRBD1. Germline CDR1 reads SGHVS; CDR2 reads FQNEAQ. The CDR3 has 16 amino acids. With V trimmed by 2 bases and J by 8 bases, 7 bases remained unmatched. The CDR3 sequence: CASSLWEGQGSNVLTF. CDR3 nucleotides: TGTGCCAGCAGCTTATGGGAGGGACAGGGTTCCAACGTCCTGACTTTC.

This chain joins TRBV5-1 and TRBJ2-3; no clear D. The CDR3 sequence is 14 residues long. The ends were cut back, 5 bases at V and 0 bases at J, with 10 bases in the middle. Germline values: CDR1 SGHRS, CDR2 YFSETQ. This chain's CDR3 is CASRAQTSTDTQYF. CDR3 bases: TGCGCCAGCAGGGCGCAGACTAGCACAGATACGCAGTATTTT.

The chain has TRBV10-2 and TRBJ1-2; D perhaps matches TRBD1 (6 bases). The ends were cut back, 4 bases at V and 4 bases at J, with 10 bases in the middle. CDR3 length: 13 residues. Per the germline V gene, CDR1 is WSHSY and CDR2 is SAAADI. The CDR3 spells CASSVSGAYGYTF. CDR3 nucleotide sequence: TGCGCCAGCAGTGTTTCAGGGGCCTATGGCTACACCTTC.

This clone has only one observation. The chain employs TRBV7-9 and TRBJ1-6; possible D gene TRBD1, 5 bases. With 1 base removed from V and 3 bases from J, the gap between germline ends came to 7 bases. The CDR3 has 15 residues. The germline V gene encodes CDR1 SEHNR and CDR2 FQNEAQ (reference sequence). The CDR3 coding sequence is TGTGCCAGCAGCTTAGGACAGATCTATAATTCACCCCTCCACTTT. Translation gives CASSLGQIYNSPLHF.

The V and J genes are TRBV5-8 and TRBJ1-1; TRBD1 is a possible D gene (5 bases). The CDR3 spans 10 residues. The germline V gene has CDR1 SGHTS and CDR2 YDEGEE. V gave up 5 bases and J gave up 11 bases, with 10 bases separating them. The CDR3 region is CASSGGTAFF. CDR3 nucleotides: TGTGCCAGCAGTGGAGGGACTGCTTTCTTT.

The rearrangement uses TRBV19 and TRBJ1-1; TRBD1 matches 9 bases. The CDR3 runs 12 residues. The V gene's germline CDR1 is LNHDA and CDR2 SQIVND (reference sequence). The junction had 5 bases not matched to a gene; V was cut back by 10 bases and J by 5 bases. CDR3 in amino acids: CATGTGYTEAFF. The CDR3 coding sequence is TGTGCCACGGGGACAGGGTATACTGAAGCTTTCTTT. Full variable domain (missing parts from reference TRBV19 and TRBJ1-1): DGGITQSPKYLFRKEGQNVTLSCEQNLNHDAMYWYRQDPGQGLRLIYYSQIVNDFQKGDIAEGYSVSREKKESFPLTVTSAQKNPTAFYLCATGTGYTEAFFGQGTRLTVV.

The chain has TRBV4-3 and TRBJ1-2; weak D call: TRBD1 (6 bases). V was shortened by 0 bases and J by 8 bases, with 13 bases between the two germline ends. CDR1 is LGHNA, CDR2 YSLEER, per germline. The length of the CDR3 is 14 residues. The CDR3 DNA reads TGCGCCAGCAGCCAAGAATTTCAGGGGAACGGCTACACCTTC. Translation: CASSQEFQGNGYTF.

J is TRBJ2-3 and V is TRBV7-2, with 14 bases identical to TRBD2. There are 16 residues in the CDR3. Trimming took 5 bases from V and 4 from J; bases not matched to a gene: 5. Per germline, CDR1 SGHTA and CDR2 FQGNSA. CDR3 in amino acids: CASSTRLAGGSDTQYF. CDR3 coding DNA: TGTGCCAGCAGCACCCGACTAGCGGGGGGGTCAGATACGCAGTATTTT.

This chain connects TRBV2 to TRBJ2-7; D is unclear. Per germline, CDR1 SNHLY and CDR2 FYNNEI. V was shortened by 4 bases and J by 1 base, with 5 bases between the two germline ends. The CDR3 is 12 amino acids. CDR3 loop: CASSVSSYEQYF. The CDR3 nucleotides read TGTGCCAGCAGTGTTAGTTCCTACGAGCAGTACTTC.

The chain combines TRBV6-5 with TRBJ1-2, with 7 bases identical to TRBD1. Trimming removed 5 bases from V and 2 bases from J; junction bases left unmatched: 2. This CDR3 spans 13 amino acids. Germline-derived CDR1 and CDR2 are MNHEY and SVGAGI. The CDR3 nucleotides are TGTGCCAGCAGTAGGGACAGCAACTATGGCTACACCTTC. This codes for CASSRDSNYGYTF.

The chain employs TRBV5-1 and TRBJ2-1; D is perhaps TRBD2 (7 bases). Trimming pared 2 bases from V and 8 bases from J, leaving 11 bases between. The CDR3 spans 13 residues. Germline loops: CDR1 SGHRS, CDR2 YFSETQ. The CDR3 bases are TGCGCCAGCAGCTTTACGGGGGGCGATGAGCAGTTCTTC. This translates into CASSFTGGDEQFF.